Listed below are T cell receptor beta chains from one sample, sequenced in a study of T cells in Graves' hyperthyroidism and ophthalmopathy. Via MiXCR, TCRdb re-called the multiplex PCR reads, giving one row per CDR3 protein. The sample has around 700,000 distinct CDR3 sequences, around a sixth seen once; the top ten hold 16%. Sequencing used blood. The receptor source for this set is a woman between 45 and 65 years old with Graves' hyperthyroidism that later progressed to Graves' ophthalmopathy. Both conserved end residues are part of each CDR3. Fields, in order: J gene, V gene, D gene, CDR3 length, clone size, CDR3 DNA, CDR3 protein. The D gene is left open where the match is weak. For some rows the clone size is stated as once, few or many, or as a class when expanded; others skip it.

TRBJ1-2 TRBV11-1 . 15 many TGTGCCAGCAGCTTAGCGTCGGGAGAGACGCGCGGCTACACCTTC CASSLASGETRGYTF
TRBJ2-1 TRBV5-1 TRBD1 14 many TGCGCCAGCGCTCGGGACAGGGGTTGGAATGAGCAGTTCTTC CASARDRGWNEQFF
TRBJ1-6 TRBV2 TRBD1 15 many TGTGCCAGCAGCCAGGGACAGGGACATAATTCACCCCTCCACTTT CASSQGQGHNSPLHF
TRBJ1-1 TRBV2 TRBD1 14 . TGTGCCAGCAGCCAACAGGGGATGGACCCTGAAGCTTTCTTT CASSQQGMDPEAFF
TRBJ2-7 TRBV15 . 16 few TGTGCCACCAGCAGCGGGACCAGTGGGGGGTTGAGCGAGCAGTACTTC CATSSGTSGGLSEQYF
TRBJ1-5 TRBV12-3/TRBV12-4 TRBD1 17 many TGTGCCAGCAGTCCGGGACAGGGGGCAGGTAGCAATCAGCCCCAGCATTTT CASSPGQGAGSNQPQHF
TRBJ1-1 TRBV18 . 18 once TGTGCCAGCTCACCGAAGACAATAGGGATGATGGCGAACACTGAAGCTTTCTTT CASSPKTIGMMANTEAFF
TRBJ2-5 TRBV12-3/TRBV12-4 . 15 . TGTGCCAGCAGTGAAGCAGTAGTGGAGGAAGAGACCCAGTACTTC CASSEAVVEEETQYF
TRBJ1-1 TRBV30 . 13 . TGTGCCTGGAGTCAGGGGTCGGTGAATGAAGCTTTCTTT CAWSQGSVNEAFF
TRBJ1-1 TRBV3-1 . 16 . TGTGCCAGCAGCCCTCGGTACACCGGGCCGAACACTGAAGCTTTCTTT CASSPRYTGPNTEAFF
TRBJ2-1 TRBV11-3 TRBD1 14 many TGTGCCAGCAGCGCAGGGACAGGGATAAATGAGCAGTTCTTC CASSAGTGINEQFF
TRBJ1-1 TRBV6-1 . 15 . TGTGCCAGCAGTGCAGACAGTACTGTGAACACTGAAGCTTTCTTT CASSADSTVNTEAFF
TRBJ1-1 TRBV20-1 . 15 many TGCAGTGCTCCAGACCGAGGGGTTTTGGGCACTGAAGCTTTCTTT CSAPDRGVLGTEAFF
TRBJ1-2 TRBV6-1 . 15 . TGTGCCAGCAGTACCACAGGTGGAGGGGGCTATGGCTACACCTTC CASSTTGGGGYGYTF
TRBJ1-1 TRBV7-9 . 15 few TGTGCCAGCAGAGCCCTGGGCGTTTTGAACACTGAAGCTTTCTTT CASRALGVLNTEAFF
TRBJ2-2 TRBV5-6 TRBD1 15 many TGTGCCAGCAGCTTGGGACAGGGGGATACCGGGGAGCTGTTTTTT CASSLGQGDTGELFF
TRBJ1-4 TRBV27 TRBD1 15 few TGTGCCAGCAGCGTTTTGGACAGGGGTGGAGAAAAACTGTTTTTT CASSVLDRGGEKLFF
TRBJ2-2 TRBV5-1 . 15 . TGCGCCAGCAGCTTGCTCGCGGTAGGCACCGGGGAGCTGTTTTTT CASSLLAVGTGELFF
TRBJ1-1 TRBV5-1 . 12 few TGCGCCAGCAGCTTCGAACACGCTGAAGCTTTCTTT CASSFEHAEAFF
TRBJ2-1 TRBV27 . 15 . TGTGCCAGCAGTAACACCGGGCCAGGGTTGTTTGAGCAGTTCTTC CASSNTGPGLFEQFF
TRBJ2-6 TRBV20-1 . 16 . TGCAGTGCTAGAGATGCAGGGACTGCTGGGGCCAACGTCCTGACTTTC CSARDAGTAGANVLTF
TRBJ2-3 TRBV19 TRBD2 17 . TGTGCCAGTAGTATAGGTAGCGGGGGGCCGAGCACAGATACGCAGTATTTT CASSIGSGGPSTDTQYF
TRBJ1-1 TRBV19 TRBD1 15 . TGTGCCAGTAGCCTACAGGGGGATGGAAACACTGAAGCTTTCTTT CASSLQGDGNTEAFF
TRBJ2-3 TRBV6-2/TRBV6-3 TRBD2 14 few TGTGCCAGCATGGCGGGGGGTGAGAGAGATACGCAGTATTTT CASMAGGERDTQYF
TRBJ2-7 TRBV30 . 12 many TGTGCCTCGGGGGACGACTCCTACGAGCAGTACTTC CASGDDSYEQYF
TRBJ1-2 TRBV5-6 . 15 . TGTGCCAGCAGCTACCTACAGGGATGGGCGGATGGCTACACCTTC CASSYLQGWADGYTF
TRBJ1-5 TRBV20-1 . 13 many TGCAGTGCAGGCCTCGTCACGAGCGGGCCCCAGCATTTT CSAGLVTSGPQHF
TRBJ2-1 TRBV18 . 13 many TGTGCCAGCTCACCACTCTTAGACAATGAGCAGTTCTTC CASSPLLDNEQFF
TRBJ2-5 TRBV4-1 TRBD2 22 few TGCGCCAGCAGCCAAGATCTGGCAGAGAATCTAGCGGGAAGGGGATACCAAGAGACCCAGTACTTC CASSQDLAENLAGRGYQETQYF
TRBJ1-3 TRBV4-1 TRBD1 17 . TGCGCCAGCAGCCAAGTTGCAGGGGGCCGCTCTGGAAACACCATATATTTT CASSQVAGGRSGNTIYF
TRBJ2-3 TRBV7-9 TRBD1 15 many TGTGCCAGCAGCAGAGGGACAGTCTACACAGATACGCAGTATTTT CASSRGTVYTDTQYF
TRBJ2-7 TRBV7-6 . 15 many TGTGCCAGCAGCCCAGGGGCGGATTCTTTCTACGAGCAGTACTTC CASSPGADSFYEQYF
TRBJ2-7 TRBV11-2 . 13 . TGTGCCAGCAGCTCGCTATACTCCTACGAGCAGTACTTC CASSSLYSYEQYF
TRBJ2-3 TRBV6-2/TRBV6-3 . 16 many TGTGCCAGCAGTTACTCAGAGATTCCTAGCACAGATACGCAGTATTTT CASSYSEIPSTDTQYF
TRBJ2-7 TRBV28 . 13 many TGTGCCAGCAAGAACCGTATTGAATACGAGCAGTACTTC CASKNRIEYEQYF
TRBJ1-1 TRBV6-1 . 13 many TGTGCCAGCAGTGAAACAGGGTACACTGAAGCTTTCTTT CASSETGYTEAFF
TRBJ2-7 TRBV6-5 . 13 few TGTGCCAGCAGTTACTCGCGGCTATCCGAGCAGTACTTC CASSYSRLSEQYF
TRBJ1-6 TRBV9 . 13 . TGTGCCAGCAGCGCCGGGACGAATTCACCCCTCCACTTT CASSAGTNSPLHF
TRBJ2-3 TRBV25-1 TRBD2 15 . TGTGCCAGCAGTGACCCCGCGGGGGTTGCAGATACGCAGTATTTT CASSDPAGVADTQYF
TRBJ1-6 TRBV4-1 . 15 once TGCGCCAGCAGCCCCGTACGCCGACAGGATTCACCCCTCCACTTT CASSPVRRQDSPLHF
TRBJ2-1 TRBV12-3/TRBV12-4 TRBD2 15 . TGTGCCAGCAGGGTTAGCGGGGGGGCTCGGAATGAGCAGTTCTTC CASRVSGGARNEQFF
TRBJ2-3 TRBV5-4 . 15 many TGTGCCAGCAGATCTGAAACAGGGCGCACAGATACGCAGTATTTT CASRSETGRTDTQYF
TRBJ2-7 TRBV5-4 TRBD2 14 few TGTGCCAGCAGCATCTCTAGCGGTACCTACGAGCAGTACTTC CASSISSGTYEQYF
TRBJ1-2 TRBV19 TRBD1 12 few TGTGCCGCCCGGGACAGGGGGCATGGCTACACCTTC CAARDRGHGYTF
TRBJ1-2 TRBV14 . 15 . TGTGCCAGCAGCCCCGCGGGGACTGTCGTCTATGGCTACACCTTC CASSPAGTVVYGYTF
TRBJ2-1 TRBV12-3/TRBV12-4 TRBD2 15 . TGTGCCAGCAGTGTAGGGACTAGCGGGATTAATGAGCAGTTCTTC CASSVGTSGINEQFF
TRBJ2-7 TRBV20-1 . 14 few TGCAGTGCTCACCCCCCAGCGGCATCCTACGAGCAGTACTTC CSAHPPAASYEQYF
TRBJ1-2 TRBV5-1 TRBD1 17 few TGCGCCAGCAGCCCACGGGGATGGGACAGGGTTAACTATGGCTACACCTTC CASSPRGWDRVNYGYTF
TRBJ2-3 TRBV6-1 TRBD2 18 . TGTGCCAGCAGTTACGGGCTAGCGGGGGGGCCTAGCACAGATACGCAGTATTTT CASSYGLAGGPSTDTQYF
TRBJ2-5 TRBV6-2/TRBV6-3 TRBD2 15 many TGTGCCAGCAGACGGACTAGCGGGGGACAAGAGACCCAGTACTTC CASRRTSGGQETQYF
TRBJ2-3 TRBV7-9 TRBD1 17 many TGTGCCAGCAGCTTCGGGACAGGGGGCCTTCGGACAGATACGCAGTATTTT CASSFGTGGLRTDTQYF
TRBJ2-7 TRBV20-1 . 14 many TGCAGTGCTAGAGTTGGGGGCAGCTCCTACGAGCAGTACTTC CSARVGGSSYEQYF
TRBJ1-2 TRBV3-1 . 12 many TGTGCCAGCAGCCAAGTAGAGCAGGGGAGCACCTTC CASSQVEQGSTF
TRBJ2-7 TRBV20-1 TRBD1 16 . TGCAGTGCTAGCATTGGTCGGGACAGGGGTTTCTACGAGCAGTACTTC CSASIGRDRGFYEQYF
TRBJ2-1 TRBV27 . 16 . TGTGCCAGCAGTTTTGGGTCCTTTAGCTCCTACAATGAGCAGTTCTTC CASSFGSFSSYNEQFF